These T cell receptor beta chains were read from a single sample in a study of a mutant IDH1 vaccine in newly diagnosed glioma. The table came from immunoSEQ multiplex PCR; TCRdb's copy has only in-frame clones and leaves some out. This sample yields fewer than 30,000 clones, of which approximately 80% are seen a single time; roughly a tenth belongs to the top ten. Antigen specificity for these receptors is unknown. Sequences were derived from PBMCs, sampled from a glioma patient whose treatment included an IDH1 peptide vaccine. The origin of the receptors is a man in his forties with glioma. Both conserved end residues are part of each CDR3. The D gene is left open where the match is weak. Clone size is not always given. Where it is, it says once, few, many or a class for expanded clones.

>NA|NA|TRBJ2-1|TRBV2
CASGQQRSNEQFF
TGTGCCAGCGGACAGCAAAGGTCAAATGAGCAGTTCTTC
>NA|NA|TRBJ1-4|TRBV5-1
CASSLGMTNNEKLFF
TGCGCCAGCAGCTTGGGGATGACCAATAATGAAAAACTGTTTTTT
>NA|medium-sized|TRBJ1-1|TRBV7-9
CASSLAGAGVNTEAFF
TGTGCCAGCAGCTTAGCAGGGGCGGGGGTGAACACTGAAGCTTTCTTT
>TRBD2|NA|TRBJ2-7|TRBV11-2
CASSDPGTSGAYEQYF
TGTGCCAGCAGCGATCCCGGGACTAGCGGGGCCTACGAGCAGTACTTC
>TRBD2|NA|TRBJ2-7|TRBV27
CASRFGGRVPHEQYF
TGTGCCAGTAGATTTGGCGGGAGGGTTCCACACGAGCAGTACTTC
>NA|few|TRBJ2-7|TRBV29-1
CSVEDLIGPSSYEQYF
TGCAGCGTTGAAGATCTTATCGGTCCAAGCTCCTACGAGCAGTACTTC
>TRBD2|NA|TRBJ2-3|TRBV7-9
CASSLGTSGISTDTQYF
TGTGCCAGCAGCTTGGGGACTAGCGGCATAAGCACAGATACGCAGTATTTT
>NA|NA|TRBJ2-5|TRBV6-5
CASSRRTASGETQYF
TGTGCCAGCAGTCGCCGGACAGCCTCGGGGGAGACCCAGTACTTC
>NA|NA|TRBJ2-5|TRBV6-5
CASSYSRGQTQYF
TGTGCCAGCAGTTACTCGAGAGGTCAGACCCAGTACTTC
>NA|NA|TRBJ2-1|TRBV25-1
CASLLYDEQFF
TGTGCCAGCCTGCTCTATGATGAGCAGTTCTTC
>NA|NA|TRBJ2-2|TRBV15
CATQTTSNTGELFF
TGTGCCACCCAGACGACGAGTAACACCGGGGAGCTGTTTTTT
>TRBD2|NA|TRBJ2-5|TRBV7-2
CASSLGWGGLGETQYF
TGTGCCAGCAGTTTAGGTTGGGGGGGATTGGGAGAGACCCAGTACTTC
>TRBD2|few|TRBJ2-1|TRBV5-4
CASSLGLAAYNEQFF
TGTGCCAGCAGCTTGGGACTAGCGGCCTACAATGAGCAGTTCTTC
>TRBD2|NA|TRBJ2-5|TRBV6-1
CATLAGAGETQYF
TGTGCCACACTAGCGGGAGCTGGGGAGACCCAGTACTTC
>NA|NA|TRBJ1-1|TRBV7-8
CASSLMGTRTEAFF
TGTGCCAGCAGCTTAATGGGTACGCGAACTGAAGCTTTCTTT
>NA|once|TRBJ2-1|TRBV7-8
CATLGPPYNEQFF
TGTGCCACACTAGGACCACCCTACAATGAGCAGTTCTTC
>NA|once|TRBJ1-1|TRBV5-4
CASSLAWVGTNTEAFF
TGTGCCAGCAGCTTGGCCTGGGTAGGGACGAACACTGAAGCTTTCTTT
>NA|NA|TRBJ2-5|TRBV15
CATSRYGQPQETQYF
TGTGCCACCAGCAGATACGGACAGCCACAAGAGACCCAGTACTTC
>NA|NA|TRBJ2-7|TRBV5-6
CASSSGYEQYF
TGTGCCAGCAGCAGCGGCTACGAGCAGTACTTC
>TRBD2|few|TRBJ2-3|TRBV4-1
CASSPGGGAGTDTQYF
TGCGCCAGCAGCCCGGGGGGGGGAGCGGGAACAGATACGCAGTATTTT
>TRBD2|NA|TRBJ2-1|TRBV6-6
CASSTWASGFSVEQFF
TGTGCCAGCAGTACATGGGCTAGCGGGTTTTCGGTTGAGCAGTTCTTC
>TRBD2|NA|TRBJ2-7|TRBV7-2
CASSSRLGGRSYEQYF
TGTGCCAGCAGCTCACGACTGGGCGGGAGGTCCTACGAGCAGTACTTC
>NA|once|TRBJ2-7|TRBV2
CASQGAGEQYF
TGTGCCAGCCAAGGGGCCGGGGAGCAGTACTTC
>NA|few|TRBJ1-5|TRBV19
CASGIDGTYSNQPQHF
TGTGCCAGTGGTATAGACGGAACATATAGCAATCAGCCCCAGCATTTT
>NA|NA|TRBJ2-7|TRBV4-1
CASSQDHPGSYEQYF
TGCGCCAGCAGCCAAGATCACCCCGGTTCCTACGAGCAGTACTTC
>TRBD2|NA|TRBJ2-7|TRBV2
CASSPLGGDYEQYF
TGTGCCAGCAGTCCCCTTGGGGGGGACTACGAGCAGTACTTC
>NA|NA|TRBJ2-3|TRBV7-2
CASSFRAGPWDTQYF
TGTGCCAGCAGCTTCCGCGCGGGACCGTGGGATACGCAGTATTTT
>NA|NA|TRBJ2-6|TRBV7-9
CASSLRGSGANVLTF
TGTGCCAGCAGCTTACGGGGATCTGGGGCCAACGTCCTGACTTTC
>NA|NA|TRBJ1-3|TRBV2
CASSELGNTIYF
TGTGCCAGCAGTGAACTTGGAAACACCATATATTTT
>NA|NA|TRBJ1-1|TRBV7-2
CASRDSMNTEAFF
TGTGCCAGCAGGGACAGTATGAACACTGAAGCTTTCTTT
>NA|NA|TRBJ1-4|TRBV18
CASSDNYGAVEEKLFF
TGTGCCAGCTCTGATAACTACGGCGCGGTGGAGGAAAAACTGTTTTTT
>TRBD2|NA|TRBJ2-1|TRBV5-1
CASSLWLAGGEQFF
TGCGCCAGCAGCTTGTGGCTAGCGGGGGGTGAGCAGTTCTTC
>NA|NA|TRBJ2-3|TRBV5-1
CASSLEGGGATDTQYF
TGCGCCAGCAGCTTGGAGGGGGGAGGCGCCACAGATACGCAGTATTTT
>NA|NA|TRBJ2-7|TRBV28
CASSLMPRSYEQYF
TGTGCCAGCAGTTTAATGCCCCGCTCCTACGAGCAGTACTTC
>NA|once|TRBJ1-5|TRBV9
CASSVGESGGSQHF
TGTGCCAGCAGCGTCGGTGAGTCGGGCGGGTCCCAGCATTTT
>TRBD2|NA|TRBJ2-1|TRBV7-6
CASTLGASGLRNEQFF
TGTGCCAGCACCTTAGGGGCTAGCGGCCTACGGAATGAGCAGTTCTTC
>TRBD1|NA|TRBJ2-2|TRBV11-2
CASSLTGDTGELFF
TGTGCCAGCAGCCTGACAGGGGACACCGGGGAGCTGTTTTTT
>TRBD1|NA|TRBJ1-4|TRBV5-4
CASSTTGGDEKLFF
TGTGCCAGCAGTACGACAGGGGGAGATGAAAAACTGTTTTTT
>NA|NA|TRBJ2-3|TRBV6-5
CASSPGQRTDTQYF
TGTGCCAGCAGTCCCGGACAGCGCACAGATACGCAGTATTTT
>NA|NA|TRBJ2-2|TRBV11-3
CASSDYRGGDTGELFF
TGTGCCAGCAGCGACTATCGAGGGGGTGACACCGGGGAGCTGTTTTTT
>NA|NA|TRBJ1-1|TRBV5-4
CASSLDPVNTEAFF
TGTGCCAGCAGCTTGGATCCGGTTAACACTGAAGCTTTCTTT
>TRBD1|NA|TRBJ1-2|TRBV6-1
CASSENRGREGYTF
TGTGCCAGCAGTGAGAACAGGGGGAGGGAAGGCTACACCTTC
>NA|few|TRBJ1-2|TRBV18
CASSPPDYGYTF
TGTGCCAGCTCACCACCCGACTATGGCTACACCTTC
>NA|NA|TRBJ1-1|TRBV29-1
CSVEYGGNTEAFF
TGCAGCGTTGAATATGGGGGGAACACTGAAGCTTTCTTT
>NA|NA|TRBJ1-2|TRBV27
CASSLSGRSDGYTF
TGTGCCAGCAGTTTATCCGGACGCTCTGACGGCTACACCTTC
>NA|NA|TRBJ1-2|TRBV5-6
CASSLDPSLAGYTF
TGTGCCAGCAGCTTGGATCCAAGCCTGGCGGGCTACACCTTC
>NA|NA|TRBJ2-6|TRBV5-1
CASSEQNSGANVLTF
TGCGCCAGCAGCGAACAAAACTCTGGGGCCAACGTCCTGACTTTC
>NA|NA|TRBJ1-2|TRBV9
CASSVSGGGGYTF
TGTGCCAGCAGCGTCTCGGGTGGTGGGGGCTACACCTTC
>NA|once|TRBJ1-2|TRBV13
CASSLARTGEANYGCTF
TGTGCCAGCAGCTTAGCTCGGACGGGGGAGGCTAACTATGGCTGCACCTTC
>NA|NA|TRBJ1-2|TRBV28
CASSNTYANYGYTF
TGTGCCAGCAGCAATACTTATGCCAACTATGGCTACACCTTC
>NA|NA|TRBJ1-1|TRBV7-9
CASSFQVTEAFF
TGTGCCAGCAGCTTCCAGGTAACTGAAGCTTTCTTT
>NA|NA|TRBJ2-1|TRBV7-9
CASSLTLGGPVGLNEQFF
TGTGCCAGCAGCCTCACGCTAGGGGGGCCCGTGGGGCTTAATGAGCAGTTCTTC
>NA|NA|TRBJ2-1|TRBV5-1
CASSLAVSESSYNEQFF
TGCGCCAGCAGCTTGGCCGTTAGCGAGAGCTCCTACAATGAGCAGTTCTTC
>TRBD2|NA|TRBJ2-3|TRBV4-1
CASSPRTSGALDTDTQYF
TGCGCCAGCAGCCCTCGGACTAGCGGGGCCCTCGACACAGATACGCAGTATTTT
>NA|NA|TRBJ2-5|TRBV25-1
CASSDRPGVAGTQYF
TGTGCCAGCAGTGATCGCCCTGGGGTTGCAGGGACCCAGTACTTC
>NA|NA|TRBJ2-5|TRBV9
CASSVGQETQYF
TGTGCCAGCAGCGTAGGGCAAGAGACCCAGTACTTC
>NA|medium-sized|TRBJ2-1|TRBV7-8
CASSFRVLGRSYNEQFF
TGTGCCAGCAGCTTTAGAGTCTTAGGGCGCTCCTACAATGAGCAGTTCTTC
>TRBD2|NA|TRBJ2-7|TRBV11-2
CASSLVAGATYEQYF
TGTGCCAGCAGCTTAGTAGCGGGAGCTACGTACGAGCAGTACTTC
>NA|NA|TRBJ2-1|TRBV11-3
CASSASYNEQFF
TGTGCCAGCAGCGCCTCTTACAATGAGCAGTTCTTC
>NA|NA|TRBJ2-1|TRBV11-2
CASSLQGQGNEQFF
TGTGCCAGCAGCTTACAGGGGCAAGGGAATGAGCAGTTCTTC